This TCR beta chain was recorded in a study of cytomegalovirus exposure and HLA in healthy donors. Whole-study results and caveats: Looking again later, the authors saw that most CMV-associated TCR beta chains seemed HLA-restricted. Approximately 17,000 TCR beta sequences were associated with HLA alleles at 0.05 false discovery rate in a later analysis. Roughly uniform sequencing depth across donors was assumed, possibly incorrectly.

PCR employed 60 Vbeta and 13 Jbeta primers. Method: immunoSEQ multiplex PCR; TCRdb's copy keeps in-frame clones and lacks some. The table lists tens of thousands of clones, approximately 71% of them singletons. This clone occurred once. Its antigen is unidentified. Germline assignment: CDR1 GTSNPN and CDR2 SVGIG (reference sequence). The ends were cut back, 0 bases at V and 3 bases at J, with 12 bases in the middle. The CDR3 spans 15 residues. As for the donors, each was a healthy bone marrow donor. The chain joins TRBV30 to TRBJ1-5; D gene uncertain. This receptor was identified in a middle-aged man in good health and CMV-seronegative. The sample consisted of PBMCs. For the CDR3, the DNA is TGTGCCTGGAGTGTAGACGGGGTTCTCAATCAGCCCCAGCATTTT. This codes for CAWSVDGVLNQPQHF.